This T cell receptor beta chain is drawn from a study of beta chain features in type 1 diabetes. The sample holds a few counts of this clone. The antigen remains undetermined. The CDR3 spans 13 residues. Germline CDR1 and CDR2: SNHLY and FYNNEI. Trimming stripped 5 bases from V and 5 bases from J, with 10 bases between. Staining for CD45RO/CCR7/CD25/CD127/CD95/CD27 allowed sorting of CD4+ naive, central memory, regulatory and stem cell-like memory cells. Sorted populations were all over 98% pure. Study results and caveats: HLA effects on TCRB rearrangement stayed unresolved here. Type 1 diabetes patients showed a moderate but significant shortening of TCRB CDR3s in all four CD4+ subsets.

The sequenced template was cDNA made from the entire isolated RNA. Clones were read by immunoSEQ multiplex PCR, and TCRdb kept only the in-frame ones, dropping some. The sample contains around 180,000 clones, more than 10% of which appear only once. Material for sequencing was central memory CD4+ T cells from blood. The sequence derives from a young woman in good health. This sequence joins TRBV2 and TRBJ1-5; D gene uncertain. CDR3 amino acids: CASSPYRDQPQHF. CDR3 nucleotide sequence: TGTGCCAGCAGTCCTTACAGAGATCAGCCCCAGCATTTT.